The 9 T cell receptor beta chains given below trace back to one sample, sequenced in a study of glioma-infiltrating T cells after dendritic cell vaccination. Time point described: after dendritic cell vaccination, including at tumor progression/relapse. The repertoire was sequenced with immunoSEQ multiplex PCR; TCRdb's copy has only in-frame clones and lacks some. The profile shows 110,000 or so clones, 90% of them singletons. The specimen comprised blood, sampled after dendritic cell vaccination. Every receptor here comes from a human donor with glioblastoma.

V usage is TRBV5-1 and J usage is TRBJ2-4; TRBD2 matches 14 bases. V was clipped by 4 bases and J by 7 bases; unmatched bases: 7. The CDR3 totals 16 residues. The germline V gene has CDR1 SGHRS and CDR2 YFSETQ. The CDR3: CASSPGLAGGWNIQYF. Here the CDR3 DNA reads TGCGCCAGCAGCCCCGGACTAGCGGGAGGTTGGAACATTCAGTACTTC. The full variable domain, rest sourced from reference TRBV5-1 and TRBJ2-4, is KAGVTQTPRYLIKTRGQQVTLSCSPISGHRSVSWYQQTPGQGLQFLFEYFSETQRNKGNFPGRFSGRQFSNSRSEMNVSTLELGDSALYLCASSPGLAGGWNIQYFGAGTRLSVL.

This chain joins TRBV5-1 and TRBJ1-2; unclear D gene. The CDR3 runs to 12 residues. Germline values: CDR1 SGHRS, CDR2 YFSETQ. The ends were cut back, 3 bases at V and 4 bases at J, with 7 bases in the middle. The CDR3 DNA is TGCGCCAGCAGCTATAGTACCTATGGCTACACCTTC. This sequence encodes CASSYSTYGYTF. Drawing the rest from reference TRBV5-1 and TRBJ1-2, the complete variable domain is KAGVTQTPRYLIKTRGQQVTLSCSPISGHRSVSWYQQTPGQGLQFLFEYFSETQRNKGNFPGRFSGRQFSNSRSEMNVSTLELGDSALYLCASSYSTYGYTFGSGTRLTVV.

The genes are TRBV27 and TRBJ1-4; D is unresolved. The CDR3 length is 14 residues. V was pared by 2 bases and J by 8 bases, with 12 bases between. Germline V gene sequence: CDR1 MNHEY, CDR2 SMNVEV (reference sequence). CDR3 bases: TGTGCCAGCAGTTTAGGCCAAAATACGGAAAAACTGTTTTTT. This sequence encodes CASSLGQNTEKLFF.

This sequence joins TRBV5-5 and TRBJ1-1; D may be TRBD1 (5 bases). The CDR3 is made up of 13 amino acids. Germline-derived CDR1 and CDR2 are SGHKS and YYEKEE (reference sequence). Trimming pared 0 bases from V and 8 bases from J, leaving 11 bases between. The DNA for the CDR3 is TGTGCCAGCAGCTTGGCAGGGTCACACGAAGCTTTCTTT. Translating it yields CASSLAGSHEAFF.

The chain links TRBV5-8 to TRBJ2-3; a weak D match, TRBD1 (6 bases). CDR3 length: 13 residues. Trimming left V 5 bases short and J 4 bases short, with 11 bases between. Germline CDR1 and CDR2: SGHTS and YDEGEE. CDR3 nucleotide sequence: TGTGCCAGCAGTAAGGACAGTTCAGATACGCAGTATTTT. It is translated as CASSKDSSDTQYF.

The chain couples TRBV2 to TRBJ2-3; D gene ambiguous. This CDR3 has 14 residues. Deletions cut 7 bases from V and 0 bases from J, with 11 bases between. The V gene's germline CDR1 is SNHLY and CDR2 FYNNEI. The CDR3 loop is CASKFLISTDTQYF. The CDR3 DNA reads as TGTGCCAGCAAGTTTCTAATTAGCACAGATACGCAGTATTTT.

This clone was counted between two and nine times. This sequence joins TRBV7-2 and TRBJ2-1, with a tentative D call TRBD2 (6 bases). The CDR3 totals 15 residues. The V gene's germline CDR1 is SGHTA and CDR2 FQGNSA. Trimming removed 5 bases from V and 7 bases from J, with 18 bases in between. CDR3 in DNA: TGTGCCAGCAGCCGGGGGACCCCCGCAGGTAATGAGCAGTTCTTC. It codes for CASSRGTPAGNEQFF.

The chain recombines TRBV19 with TRBJ1-5, with 8 nucleotides matching TRBD1. Germline CDR1 and CDR2: LNHDA and SQIVND (reference sequence). After removal of 2 bases from V and 4 bases from J, the junction contained 4 bases not matched to a gene. The CDR3 extends over 15 amino acids. CDR3 protein: CASSIPGGPNQPQHF. DNA of the CDR3: TGTGCCAGTAGTATACCAGGGGGCCCTAATCAGCCCCAGCATTTT.

The chain has TRBV7-9 and TRBJ2-3; D perhaps matches TRBD1 (5 bases). The CDR3 runs 12 residues. CDR1 and CDR2 (germline): SEHNR, FQNEAQ (reference sequence). Trimming removed 2 bases at V and 5 bases at J, with 5 bases between. CDR3: CASSLQGDTQYF. DNA of the CDR3: TGTGCCAGCAGCTTACAGGGAGATACGCAGTATTTT. The full variable domain, completed using reference TRBV7-9 and TRBJ2-3, is DTGVSQNPRHKITKRGQNVTFRCDPISEHNRLYWYRQTLGQGPEFLTYFQNEAQLEKSRLLSDRFSAERPKGSFSTLEIQRTEQGDSAMYLCASSLQGDTQYFGPGTRLTVL.